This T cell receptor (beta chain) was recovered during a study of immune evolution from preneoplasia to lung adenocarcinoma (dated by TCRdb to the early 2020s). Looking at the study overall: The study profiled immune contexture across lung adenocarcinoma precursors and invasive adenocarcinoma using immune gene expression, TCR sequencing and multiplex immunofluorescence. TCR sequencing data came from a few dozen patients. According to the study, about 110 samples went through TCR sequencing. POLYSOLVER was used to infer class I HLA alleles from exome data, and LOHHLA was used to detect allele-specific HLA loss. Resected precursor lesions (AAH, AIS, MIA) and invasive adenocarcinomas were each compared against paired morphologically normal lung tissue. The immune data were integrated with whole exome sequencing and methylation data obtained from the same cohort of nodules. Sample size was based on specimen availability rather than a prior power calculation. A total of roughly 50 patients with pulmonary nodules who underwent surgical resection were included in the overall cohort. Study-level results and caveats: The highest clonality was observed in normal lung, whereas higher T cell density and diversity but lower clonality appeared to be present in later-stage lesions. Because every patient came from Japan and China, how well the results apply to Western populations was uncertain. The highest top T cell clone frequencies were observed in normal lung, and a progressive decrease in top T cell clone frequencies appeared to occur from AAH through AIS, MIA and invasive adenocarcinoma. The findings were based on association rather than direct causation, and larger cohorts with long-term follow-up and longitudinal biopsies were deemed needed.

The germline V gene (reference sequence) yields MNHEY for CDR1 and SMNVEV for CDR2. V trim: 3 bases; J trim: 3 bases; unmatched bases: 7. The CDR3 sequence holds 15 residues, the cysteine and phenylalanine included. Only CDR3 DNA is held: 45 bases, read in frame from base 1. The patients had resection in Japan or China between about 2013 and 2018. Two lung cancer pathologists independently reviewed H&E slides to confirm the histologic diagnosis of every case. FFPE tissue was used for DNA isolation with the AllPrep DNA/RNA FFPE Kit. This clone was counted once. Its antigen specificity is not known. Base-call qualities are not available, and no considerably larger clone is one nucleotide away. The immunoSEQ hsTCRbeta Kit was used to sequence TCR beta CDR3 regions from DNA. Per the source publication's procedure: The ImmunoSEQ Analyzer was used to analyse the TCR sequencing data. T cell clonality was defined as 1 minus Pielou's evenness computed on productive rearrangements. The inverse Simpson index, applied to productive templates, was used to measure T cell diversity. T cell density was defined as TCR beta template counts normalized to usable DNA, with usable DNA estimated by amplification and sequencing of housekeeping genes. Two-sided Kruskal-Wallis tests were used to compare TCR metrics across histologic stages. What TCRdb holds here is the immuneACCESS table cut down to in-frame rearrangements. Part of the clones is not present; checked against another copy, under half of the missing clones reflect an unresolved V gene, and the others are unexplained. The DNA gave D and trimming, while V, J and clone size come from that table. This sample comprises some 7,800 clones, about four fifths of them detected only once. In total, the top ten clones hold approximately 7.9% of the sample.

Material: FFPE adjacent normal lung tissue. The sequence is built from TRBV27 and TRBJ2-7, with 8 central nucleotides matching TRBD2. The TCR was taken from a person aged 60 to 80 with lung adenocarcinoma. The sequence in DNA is TGTGCCAGCAGTTTGGAGGCGGGGGGACTCTACGAGCAGTACTTC. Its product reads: CASSLEAGGLYEQYF.